This T cell receptor beta chain was identified in a study of cytomegalovirus exposure and HLA in healthy donors listed by TCRdb under 2017. Describing the broader study: The 666 repertoires of the first cohort and the 95 to 150 validation repertoires were produced on the same platform, according to a later analysis. A separate validation cohort of 90 to 150 different subjects was used in addition to the roughly 700-subject first cohort. High-throughput TCR immunosequencing, statistical association of individual TCRs with disease status, and machine learning were combined to predict cytomegalovirus infection status. The study was designed to test whether signatures of past pathogen exposure could be identified by cataloging public T cell receptors. Overall study outcomes, separate from this receptor: Subsequent analysis determined that TCRs grouped into clusters in the first cohort also showed a tendency toward co-occurrence across the 130 or so validation repertoires, and 94% of cluster scores exceeded 0. Cytomegalovirus status was reported to be diagnosed by the classifier with high specificity and sensitivity in both the original and validation cohorts. In vitro tests confirmed that a few of the cytomegalovirus-associated TCR beta chains recognize cytomegalovirus antigens. The study listed 164 TCR beta chains as associated with cytomegalovirus. It was suggested by the authors that the approach could potentially be generalized to other disease states and immunological phenotypes. Most TCR sequences were observed very rarely across donors, whereas some public TCRs were present in many individuals. A later analysis had no HLA typing for the validation cohort, so co-occurrence there was scored across all 130 or so repertoires.

On this clone: Its target antigen remains unknown. Per-base quality was not reported, and no clone a single base away is much larger than it.

Receptor libraries were prepared by the immunoSEQ multiplex PCR assay. From the authors' description of their analysis: A statistical classification framework was built to diagnose cytomegalovirus status from the catalog of TCR beta chain sequences. TCRdb took this table from immuneACCESS and kept in-frame rearrangements with V and J called. Such tables lack part of the clones; where checked against another copy, unresolved V genes explain under half of the gap, and the rest is unexplained. Clone size and V and J calls were adopted from that table, with D and trimming inferred from the DNA. This sample holds about 49,000 clones; roughly nine tenths were observed only once. The leading ten clones occupy more than 1.4% of the sample. Separate from the roughly 650-subject first cohort, the validation cohort of some 130 subjects was the group to which the donors belonged. The CDR3 spans 16 residues, from the cysteine through the phenylalanine. Solely the CDR3 DNA is kept, with 48 bases framed from the first base. The germline V gene encodes CDR1 MDHEN and CDR2 SYDVKM. V ends up 5 bases short and J 5 bases short, with an unmatched junction base count of 11.

The receptor chain draws on TRBV28 and TRBJ2-2, with 7 junctional bases fitting TRBD1. The material sequenced was PBMCs. This sequence originates from a man aged 18 to 30 in good health and CMV-seronegative. The CDR3 is CASSAPGQLETGELFF. The DNA sequence is TGTGCCAGCAGTGCTCCGGGACAGCTAGAAACCGGGGAGCTGTTTTTT.